The rows below give T cell receptor beta chains drawn from one sample of a study of T-cell reconstitution after alpha-beta-depleted transplantation in children. TCRdb reanalysed the PCR reads using MiXCR and keeps one entry per CDR3 protein. The data hold hundreds of thousands of distinct CDR3 sequences, with over 10% observed a single time. Sequencing used PBMCs, mostly from graft donor cells, obtained 360 days after TCRalphabeta/CD19-depleted stem cell transplant. The receptors stem from a male patient between 5 and 17 years old who had a stem cell transplant for acute myeloid leukemia, so the T cells may come from the graft donor. The CDR3 runs from the conserved cysteine through the conserved F or W. D genes are given only for firm matches. Clone size is not always given. Where it is, it says once, few, many or a class for expanded clones.

CASSLNRASEQYF,TGTGCCAGCAGTTTAAATAGGGCCAGCGAGCAGTACTTC,many,TRBJ2-7,NA,TRBV12-3/TRBV12-4
CASSEGVETQYF,TGTGCCAGCAGTGAAGGGGTGGAGACCCAGTACTTC,NA,TRBJ2-5,NA,TRBV25-1
CASSLEGPLRTVQYF,TGTGCCAGCAGTTTAGAAGGACCCCTTAGAACGGTTCAGTACTTC,NA,TRBJ2-4,NA,TRBV12-3/TRBV12-4
CASSGTSGPGNEQFF,TGTGCCAGCAGCGGAACTAGCGGTCCGGGCAATGAGCAGTTCTTC,few,TRBJ2-1,TRBD2,TRBV9
CSAVLAGASYEQYF,TGCAGTGCAGTATTAGCGGGAGCCTCCTACGAGCAGTACTTC,few,TRBJ2-7,TRBD2,TRBV20-1
CSVRPSSYEQYF,TGCAGCGTTCGCCCTAGCTCCTACGAGCAGTACTTC,many,TRBJ2-7,NA,TRBV29-1
CASSLDSSRSYNEQFF,TGTGCCAGCAGCTTAGATTCTAGCAGGTCCTACAATGAGCAGTTCTTC,NA,TRBJ2-1,NA,TRBV11-2
CASSNTGTAAEKLFF,TGTGCCAGCAGTAATACCGGGACAGCGGCGGAAAAACTGTTTTTT,NA,TRBJ1-4,TRBD1,TRBV6-1
CASSLEEYPTDTQYF,TGTGCCAGCAGCCTAGAGGAGTATCCCACAGATACGCAGTATTTT,NA,TRBJ2-3,NA,TRBV6-1
CATSRTTGGIFGNTIYF,TGTGCCACCAGCAGAACTACAGGGGGCATATTTGGAAACACCATATATTTT,few,TRBJ1-3,TRBD1,TRBV15
CASSRGSHNSPLHF,TGTGCCAGCAGCCGTGGGTCCCATAATTCACCCCTCCACTTT,NA,TRBJ1-6,NA,TRBV28
CASSRLRTSGRSDEQFF,TGTGCCAGCAGCCGACTACGGACTAGCGGGAGGTCGGATGAGCAGTTCTTC,few,TRBJ2-1,TRBD2,TRBV7-9
CASSQTSTGELFF,TGTGCCAGCAGCCAAACTTCGACCGGGGAGCTGTTTTTT,NA,TRBJ2-2,NA,TRBV7-2
CASSLASGTGGEKLFF,TGTGCCAGCAGCTTAGCGTCCGGGACAGGAGGAGAAAAACTGTTTTTT,few,TRBJ1-4,TRBD1,TRBV7-6
CASSYLLASYNEQFF,TGTGCCAGCAGTTATTTGCTAGCATCCTACAATGAGCAGTTCTTC,NA,TRBJ2-1,NA,TRBV6-2/TRBV6-3
CSVSYRGLKGNTIYF,TGCAGCGTTTCATACAGGGGGCTTAAGGGAAACACCATATATTTT,NA,TRBJ1-3,TRBD1,TRBV29-1
CSVAIRDRNSYEQYF,TGCAGCGTAGCTATACGGGACAGAAACTCCTACGAGCAGTACTTC,many,TRBJ2-7,TRBD1,TRBV29-1
CASSYSNRAGNKVYNEQFF,TGTGCCAGCAGTTACTCGAATAGGGCCGGAAATAAGGTTTACAATGAGCAGTTCTTC,few,TRBJ2-1,NA,TRBV6-2/TRBV6-3
CSARVRGQGTEAFF,TGCAGTGCTAGAGTAAGGGGGCAGGGCACTGAAGCTTTCTTT,NA,TRBJ1-1,TRBD1,TRBV20-1
CAICLDPGQGALWANEQYF,TGTGCCATCTGTTTAGACCCGGGACAGGGGGCTCTCTGGGCGAACGAGCAGTACTTC,NA,TRBJ2-7,TRBD1,TRBV12-3/TRBV12-4
CSASRLLGQGGQPQHF,TGCAGTGCTAGTCGGTTACTTGGACAGGGTGGGCAGCCCCAGCATTTT,NA,TRBJ1-5,TRBD1,TRBV20-1
CASSTAAGTFSYEQYF,TGTGCCAGCAGCACAGCTGCGGGGACTTTCTCCTACGAGCAGTACTTC,few,TRBJ2-7,NA,TRBV7-2
CASLRTSLSDTQYF,TGTGCCAGCCTAAGGACTAGTTTGTCAGATACGCAGTATTTT,NA,TRBJ2-3,TRBD2,TRBV7-2
CASSMGDRNNSPLHF,TGTGCCAGTAGTATGGGGGACAGGAATAATTCACCCCTCCACTTT,NA,TRBJ1-6,TRBD1,TRBV19
CSAIGQDTEAFF,TGCAGTGCCATCGGACAGGACACTGAAGCTTTCTTT,NA,TRBJ1-1,TRBD1,TRBV20-1
CASSLLRLGGSEQFF,TGTGCCAGCAGCTTACTGAGACTAGGGGGGAGTGAGCAGTTCTTC,many,TRBJ2-1,NA,TRBV7-2
CSATPLTSSYNEQFF,TGCAGTGCCACACCTCTGACTAGTTCCTACAATGAGCAGTTCTTC,many,TRBJ2-1,NA,TRBV20-1
CASSPPVTEAFF,TGTGCCAGCTCCCCTCCCGTCACTGAAGCTTTCTTT,NA,TRBJ1-1,NA,TRBV18
CASSPQDRNEQFF,TGTGCCAGCAGTCCCCAGGACCGGAATGAGCAGTTCTTC,NA,TRBJ2-1,NA,TRBV28